This TCR beta chain comes out of a study of blood T cells in healthy people across ages. Samples had at least 6.5 million PBMCs isolated from them. Regarding this clonotype: The antigen is unknown. The DNA is left out, because the CDR3 cannot be placed on it with certainty; the CDR3 is given as TCRdb lists it.

The CDR3 region is 24 residues in length, termini included. Germline-derived CDR1 and CDR2 are MNHNS and SASEGT. Study conclusions and caveats: Unknown CMV status may confound age-related changes in expanded clones. Compared with aged donors, long-lived donors showed fewer expanded clones, suggesting selection.

A J-beta primer mix and a sample-barcoded 5' primer were used in a second PCR of about 7 to 12 cycles. Researchers report that a template-switch adaptor with 12 random nucleotides tagged each cDNA molecule. A single record per CDR3 protein comes from TCRdb applying MiXCR to the 5' RACE reads. The sample includes about 970,000 distinct CDR3 sequences, roughly 51% of them seen just once. The sample taken for sequencing was blood. This clonotype originated in a woman between 55 and 75 years old in good health. This chain joins TRBV6-1 and TRBJ2-6; no check of the table's D call, TRBD1, against the DNA was made. CDR3 region: CASSARQGASYEQFFGPGANVLTF.